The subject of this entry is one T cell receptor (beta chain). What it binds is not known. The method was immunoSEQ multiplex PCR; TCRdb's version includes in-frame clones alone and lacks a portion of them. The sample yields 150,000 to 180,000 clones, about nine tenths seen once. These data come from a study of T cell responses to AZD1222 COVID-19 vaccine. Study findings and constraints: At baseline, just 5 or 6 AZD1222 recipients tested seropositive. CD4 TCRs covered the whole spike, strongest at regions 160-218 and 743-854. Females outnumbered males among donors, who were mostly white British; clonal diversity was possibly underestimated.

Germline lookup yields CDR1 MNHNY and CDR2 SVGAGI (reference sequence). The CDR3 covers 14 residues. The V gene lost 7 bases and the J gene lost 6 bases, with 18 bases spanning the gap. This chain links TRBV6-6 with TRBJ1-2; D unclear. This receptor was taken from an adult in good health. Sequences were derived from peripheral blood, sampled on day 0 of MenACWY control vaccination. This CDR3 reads CASTDPGDPNGYTF. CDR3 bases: TGTGCCAGCACGGACCCAGGAGACCCGAATGGCTACACCTTC.